These 19 T cell receptor beta chains were all obtained from the same sample, sequenced in a study of blood T cell repertoires in COVID-19 (dated by TCRdb to between 2020 and 2021). Libraries were made using the immunoSEQ multiplex PCR assay. Here the immuneACCESS table is served through TCRdb, limited to in-frame sequences with V and J called. Missing clones are a known gap in these copies; in checked studies unresolved V genes cover under half, and the rest lacks a known reason. This sample lists hundreds of thousands of clones; 86% were detected once. The leading ten clones occupy approximately 2.1% of the sample. Source material: PBMCs or T cells enriched from blood (not recorded which). These receptors were taken from a woman aged 45 to 65 who had recovered from COVID-19.

This rearrangement joins TRBV24-1 to TRBJ2-7; 7 nucleotides agree with TRBD1. The J segment lost 3 bases and the V segment lost 7 bases, leaving 8 bases of the junction unmatched. Germline V gene sequence: CDR1 KGHDR, CDR2 SFDVKD. The CDR3 spans 14 residues. The CDR3 loop reads CATSSPTGNYEQYF. CDR3 DNA: TGTGCCACCAGCTCTCCGACAGGGAACTACGAGCAGTACTTC.

This chain connects TRBV4-3 to TRBJ1-2, with a weak D call TRBD1 (5 bases). V was shortened by 1 base and J by 0 bases, with 6 bases between the two germline ends. This CDR3 has 14 residues. In germline, CDR1 is LGHNA, CDR2 YSLEER. The CDR3 region is CASSQGQSNYGYTF. In nucleotides, the CDR3 is TGCGCCAGCAGCCAAGGACAGTCTAACTATGGCTACACCTTC.

This clone has just one count. The genes are TRBV20-1 and TRBJ1-2; weak D call: TRBD1 (6 bases). This CDR3 comprises 16 residues. Germline V gene data show CDR1 as DFQATT and CDR2 as SNEGSKA (reference sequence). V lost 3 bases to trimming and J lost 7 bases, with 24 bases between them. CDR3 DNA: TGCAGTGCTAGTTTAGCCACGTCGACAGGTTATAGTGGCTACACCTTC. Encoded protein: CSASLATSTGYSGYTF.

V gene TRBV5-1 combines with J gene TRBJ1-2; D is uncertain. CDR1 and CDR2 from the germline V gene are SGHRS and YFSETQ. V was pared by 0 bases and J by 2 bases, with 8 bases between. There are 14 residues in the CDR3. CDR3 loop: CASSLEAGNYGYTF. In DNA, the CDR3 is TGCGCCAGCAGCTTGGAGGCCGGGAACTATGGCTACACCTTC.

The chain recombines TRBV28 with TRBJ2-1, with 12 bases identical to TRBD1. V trimming: 6 bases; J trimming: 8 bases; junction bases outside the gene matches: 11. This CDR3 has 16 residues. The germline V gene has CDR1 MDHEN and CDR2 SYDVKM. The CDR3 nucleotides are TGTGCCAGCAGCACCAGAGGGACAGGGGGCTTCGATGAGCAGTTCTTC. Encoded protein: CASSTRGTGGFDEQFF.

This chain connects TRBV4-1 to TRBJ2-1; D may be TRBD1 (6 bases). Germline V lookup: CDR1 MGHRA, CDR2 YSYEKL. Deletions cut 5 bases from V and 9 bases from J, with 20 bases between. This CDR3 has 15 amino acids. The CDR3 region is CASSGSAQGRSEQFF. CDR3 bases: TGCGCCAGCAGCGGTTCGGCCCAGGGGAGATCTGAGCAGTTCTTC.

CDR3: CASSLGLARSYEQYF. The CDR3 DNA follows: TGTGCCAGCAGCTTGGGACTAGCTCGGTCCTACGAGCAGTACTTC. This chain uses TRBV5-6 with TRBJ2-7; 7 positions match TRBD2. J was trimmed by 1 base and V by 0 bases; bases with no gene match: 4. This CDR3 contains 15 residues. CDR1 is SGHDT, CDR2 YYEEEE, per germline.

The chain has TRBV18 and TRBJ1-4; 7 nucleotides line up with TRBD1. J was trimmed by 2 bases and V by 1 base; bases with no gene match: 1. This CDR3 comprises 15 residues. CDR1 and CDR2 from the germline V gene are KGHSH and LQKENI. The CDR3 spells CASSPRGGTNEKLFF. The CDR3, as DNA: TGTGCCAGCTCACCACGAGGGGGCACTAATGAAAAACTGTTTTTT.

The chain carries TRBV7-2 and TRBJ1-2; TRBD1 is a possible D gene (5 bases). This CDR3 has 15 amino acids. Looked up from germline, CDR1 is SGHTA and CDR2 is FQGNSA. The V end was cut by 2 bases, the J end by 2 bases, with 12 bases between. The DNA of the CDR3 is TGTGCCAGCAGCTTAAAAAAGGGGCCAAACTATGGCTACACCTTC. Protein: CASSLKKGPNYGYTF.

This clone was detected a few times. The chain employs TRBV28 and TRBJ2-7, with D possibly TRBD2 on 5 matching bases. The V end was cut by 3 bases, the J end by 6 bases, with 15 bases between. The CDR3 has 14 amino acids. From germline, CDR1 is MDHEN and CDR2 SYDVKM. The CDR3 protein is CASSFSRNGVEQYF. CDR3 DNA sequence: TGTGCCAGCAGTTTTAGTCGGAACGGGGTCGAGCAGTACTTC.

The J gene is TRBJ2-3, the V gene TRBV5-6, with D hard to call. V was shortened by 3 bases and J by 1 base, with 9 bases between the two germline ends. The CDR3 loop spans 14 amino acids. The V gene's germline CDR1 is SGHDT and CDR2 YYEEEE. The CDR3 spells CASSSRSGTDTQYF. The CDR3 nucleotides read TGTGCCAGCAGCTCTAGGTCGGGCACAGATACGCAGTATTTT.

This sequence joins TRBV21-1 and TRBJ1-1; TRBD1 is the table's D call and was not checked against the DNA. TRBV21-1 is a documented pseudogene. CDR3 length equals 17 residues. CDR3 region: CASSKLGEDRIHTEAFF. The CDR3 nucleotides read TGTGCCAGCAGCAAACTGGGGGAGGACAGGATCCACACTGAAGCTTTCTTT.

This clone has just a few counts. The chain joins TRBV5-6 to TRBJ1-2; TRBD1 aligns across 7 bases. The length of the CDR3 is 15 residues. CDR1 SGHDT and CDR2 YYEEEE come from the germline V gene. With 2 bases clipped from V and 4 bases from J, the junction kept 8 bases outside the gene matches. This CDR3 reads CASSFFDRAAYGYTF. The CDR3 nucleotides read TGTGCCAGCAGCTTTTTTGACAGGGCAGCCTATGGCTACACCTTC.

This rearrangement joins TRBV4-1 to TRBJ1-5; the D gene is possibly TRBD1 (6 bases). The length of the CDR3 is 17 residues. CDR1 and CDR2 (germline): MGHRA, YSYEKL. The V gene lost 3 bases and the J gene lost 3 bases, with 18 bases spanning the gap. This CDR3 reads CASSQPITGPLNQPQHF. CDR3 coding DNA: TGCGCCAGCAGCCAGCCGATCACAGGGCCTCTCAATCAGCCCCAGCATTTT.

The rearrangement uses TRBV10-2 and TRBJ2-1; 12 bases map to TRBD2. The CDR3 contains 16 residues. Germline lookup yields CDR1 WSHSY and CDR2 SAAADI. V shed 6 bases and J 7 bases; nucleotides not matched to a gene: 10. The CDR3 loop reads CASSPNLAGGQNEQFF. The CDR3 DNA reads as TGCGCCAGCAGCCCCAACCTAGCGGGAGGGCAGAATGAGCAGTTCTTC.

The V call is TRBV7-3, the J call TRBJ1-1; weak D call: TRBD1 (5 bases). CDR1 and CDR2 (germline): SGHTA, FQGTGA. V was clipped by 5 bases and J by 1 base, with 11 bases between them. The CDR3 totals 14 residues. The CDR3 nucleotides read TGTGCCAGCAGCCGAATGGGGCCGAACACTGAAGCTTTCTTT. Its translation is CASSRMGPNTEAFF.

A word on this clone: At the DNA level, this CDR3 is encoded by other sequences in the same sample as well. The chain combines TRBV24-1 with TRBJ1-5; a weak D match, TRBD1 (6 bases). The V end was cut by 2 bases, the J end by 2 bases, with 6 bases between. CDR1 is KGHDR and CDR2 is SFDVKD in the germline V gene. This CDR3 spans 14 amino acids. The CDR3 loop reads CATSDSGGNQPQHF. The CDR3 coding sequence is TGTGCCACCAGTGATTCAGGGGGCAATCAGCCCCAGCATTTT.

This clone was seen only once. CDR3 loop: CASRRDSVNQPQHF. CDR3 coding DNA: TGTGCCAGCAGACGGGACAGTGTCAATCAGCCCCAGCATTTT. This rearrangement joins TRBV28 to TRBJ1-5; 7 bases align to TRBD1. The CDR3 has 14 residues. Germline loops: CDR1 MDHEN, CDR2 SYDVKM. Losses at the gene ends were 6 bases for V and 3 bases for J; bases not matched to a gene: 5.

The genes are TRBV18 and TRBJ2-7; D may be TRBD1 (5 bases). The V and J ends lost 4 bases and 3 bases respectively, with 13 bases between them. CDR3 length equals 14 residues. CDR1 is KGHSH and CDR2 is LQKENI in the germline V gene. CDR3 residues: CASSRQGGLYEQYF. The CDR3 DNA sequence: TGTGCCAGCTCACGGCAGGGTGGTCTCTACGAGCAGTACTTC.